The clone carrying this TCR beta chain was picked up a small number of times. As yet, its antigen is unknown. The entry originates in a study of T-cell memory formation after mild COVID-19. TCRdb passed the 5' RACE reads through MiXCR, listing each CDR3 protein once. This table holds around 160,000 distinct CDR3 sequences, around 10% found once. General observations from the study: Contracting CD4+ clones lay largely in CM and EM, with CD8+ ones residing in EMRA. Specificity for SARS-CoV-2 was not confirmed among the second-wave clones peaking on day 37.

The germline V gene encodes CDR1 MNHEY and CDR2 SVGAGI. V was shortened by 2 bases and J by 3 bases, with 7 bases between the two germline ends. CDR3 length: 13 residues. The rearrangement links TRBV6-5 to TRBJ1-1; no clear D. The TCR originated in a man between 18 and 29 years old who had mild COVID-19 (a few samples of this study predate the infection). Cell type and time point are not known. Sequenced input: PBMCs or a T cell subset sorted from them (not recorded which). The CDR3 nucleotides are TGTGCCAGCAGTTACGCCCCATACACTGAAGCTTTCTTT. This gives the protein CASSYAPYTEAFF.